This T cell receptor (beta chain) is from a study of T cell responses to AZD1222 COVID-19 vaccine (dated by TCRdb to about 2021). Study-wide context: A total of 233 trial participants underwent TCR sequencing, of whom more than 200 had received two doses of AZD1222 and 26 had received two doses of the MenACWY control vaccine. Trial participants were enrolled by age into 18-55, 56-69 and 70-plus year subgroups, with approximately 150, 28 and 58 TCR-sequenced participants respectively.

Study-wide findings and limitations: Participants were mostly white British, with more females than males. The authors suggested clonal diversity may have been underestimated. No day 14 peak-response samples were available, so repertoires were characterized only after the peak T cell response. Spike-specific TCR breadth and depth rose significantly after two AZD1222 doses compared with day 0 and with MenACWY recipients. Conclusions about previously exposed vaccinees are limited, since just five to seven AZD1222 recipients were seropositive for SARS-CoV-2 at baseline. The whole spike protein was spanned by vaccine-associated CD4 TCRs, and dominant responses were seen in regions 160-218 and 743-854. Reportedly, close to half of the unique spike-specific TCRs recognized epitopes lying outside the regions that are mutated in the B.1.351 and B.1.1.7 variants. In the small 56-69-year group, the increase in depth fell short of significance, most likely because of low power.

The intended sense of this specimen's time point label: sample from adult after SARS-CoV-2 infection, after symptom onset. A couple of convalescent COVID-19 patients, sampled after symptom onset from adults with prior SARS-CoV-2 infection, were also TCR-sequenced for comparison. The CDR3 regions of human TCRbeta chains were analyzed by immunosequencing. In the original analysis: Repertoire TCRs were matched against a reference library of SARS-CoV-2-specific TCRs generated with the MIRA antigen-specificity platform. Breadth was defined as the fraction of unique TCRs that were SARS-CoV-2-associated, and depth was defined as the fraction of total T cells that were SARS-CoV-2-associated. Using the MIRA data, each spike-specific TCR was assigned both to the spike region to which the TCR was reactive and to a CD4 or CD8 class. Log10-transformed breadth and depth values were compared by one-way ANOVA with Sidak's multiple comparisons tests. TCRdb retrieved this table from immuneACCESS and kept in-frame rearrangements only. Not all clones are present; in checked studies, unresolved V genes account for under half, and no reason is known for the remainder. V and J calls and clone size are those listed in that table; D and trimming were worked out from the DNA. The sample contains approximately 150,000 clones, 85% to 95% of them found a single time. Of the sample, around 12% is held by the ten largest clones.

The CDR3 runs 17 residues from the cysteine to the phenylalanine. Only CDR3 DNA is held: 51 bases, read in frame from base 1. Trimming leaves V shorter by 0 bases and J shorter by 6 bases, with the junction holding 5 bases beyond the gene matches. CDR1 SGHRS and CDR2 YFSETQ are derived from the germline V gene. A note on this clone: This clone's antigen is unknown. It has no much larger one-base neighbor in the sample; base qualities were not kept.

The clonotype was recovered from an adult who had recovered from COVID-19. The chain couples TRBV5-1 to TRBJ2-2; 13 nucleotides in the junction match TRBD2. The material was peripheral blood, obtained after recovery from COVID-19. The sequenced DNA is TGCGCCAGCAGCTTGGCGCCGGGACTAGCGGGGTCCGGGGAGCTGTTTTTT. Its amino acids are CASSLAPGLAGSGELFF.